These 9 T cell receptor beta chains were sequenced from one sample in a study of T cell responses to AZD1222 COVID-19 vaccine. Sequencing used immunoSEQ multiplex PCR; TCRdb keeps in-frame clones, though not all of them. The sample has roughly 110,000 clones; nearly 90% are singletons. Sample: peripheral blood, taken 28 days after the second AZD1222 dose. These TCRs come from an adult who received the AZD1222 COVID-19 vaccine.

The gene calls are TRBV3-1 (or the pseudogene TRBV3-2) and TRBJ2-5; D possibly matches TRBD1 or TRBD2 (7 bases each). Trimming took 5 bases from V and 2 from J, leaving 15 bases between them. The CDR3 is 15 residues long. Germline CDR1 and CDR2: LGHDT and YNNKEL (reference sequence). The CDR3 loop is CASSSGGTAQETQYF. In DNA form, the CDR3 reads TGTGCCAGCAGCTCCGGGGGGACAGCGCAAGAGACCCAGTACTTC.

The chain combines TRBV10-3 with TRBJ2-7, with a weak D call TRBD1 (5 bases). CDR1 is ENHRY and CDR2 is SYGVKD in the germline V gene. This CDR3 has 14 amino acids. The V and J ends lost 3 bases and 0 bases respectively, with 9 bases between them. The CDR3 sequence is CAISDGQGSYEQYF. The CDR3 DNA is TGTGCCATCAGTGATGGGCAGGGCTCCTACGAGCAGTACTTC.

The V and J genes are TRBV27 and TRBJ1-6; D ambiguous. Looked up from germline, CDR1 is MNHEY and CDR2 is SMNVEV (reference sequence). The CDR3 is 13 amino acids. Trimming cost V 9 bases and J 0 bases, with 6 bases left between them. The CDR3 DNA follows: TGTGCCAGTAAAAGCTCCTATAATTCACCCCTCCACTTT. Translating it yields CASKSSYNSPLHF.

This rearrangement joins TRBV5-8 to TRBJ1-2; no reliable D call. CDR3 length equals 11 residues. With 7 bases removed from V and 9 bases from J, the gap between germline ends came to 13 bases. Germline V gives CDR1 SGHTS, CDR2 YDEGEE. The DNA of the CDR3 is TGTGCCAGCGCTCGGATGGAGAGCTACACCTTC. This encodes CASARMESYTF.

The V and J genes are TRBV7-2 and TRBJ2-7; unclear D gene. Trimming removed 0 bases at V and 3 bases at J, with 9 bases between. CDR3 size: 14 residues. Looked up from germline, CDR1 is SGHTA and CDR2 is FQGNSA. The CDR3 coding sequence is TGTGCCAGCAGCTTAGCCCTACGGAGCTACGAGCAGTACTTC. Its protein is CASSLALRSYEQYF.

The chain combines TRBV2 with TRBJ1-1; tentative D call: TRBD1 (5 bases). Germline V CDR1 and CDR2: SNHLY, FYNNEI. Deletions cut 7 bases from V and 1 base from J, with 10 bases between. The CDR3 totals 13 residues. DNA for the CDR3: TGTGCCAGCACCAAGGGACCGAACACTGAAGCTTTCTTT. Amino acids: CASTKGPNTEAFF.

The gene calls are TRBV29-1 and TRBJ2-2; no clear D. CDR3 length equals 13 residues. V lost 4 bases, J lost 0 bases, and 6 bases lay in between. The germline V gene encodes CDR1 SQVTM and CDR2 ANQGSEA. This chain's CDR3 is CSVGSTNTGELFF. The CDR3 coding sequence is TGCAGCGTTGGCAGCACGAACACCGGGGAGCTGTTTTTT.

The V call is TRBV5-4, the J call TRBJ2-3; D gene ambiguous. Trimming removed 0 bases from V and 3 bases from J, with 17 bases in between. Germline V gene lookup returns CDR1 SGHNT and CDR2 YYREEE (reference sequence). This CDR3 comprises 17 residues. CDR3 region: CASSLDVRLLETDTQYF. CDR3 sequence (DNA): TGTGCCAGCAGCTTGGACGTTCGCTTATTAGAAACAGATACGCAGTATTTT.

This chain uses TRBV5-1 with TRBJ1-1; TRBD1 might be the D (5 bases). Deletions cut 4 bases from V and 10 bases from J, with 17 bases between. The length of the CDR3 is 13 residues. Germline V CDR1 and CDR2: SGHRS, YFSETQ. The CDR3 DNA follows: TGCGCCAGCAGCCCCACGGGGGAAAGGGGAGCTTTCTTT. It encodes CASSPTGERGAFF.